Presented here are 24 T cell receptor beta chains from one specimen sequenced in a study of OX40 agonist ivuxolimab in advanced cancers. Sequenced by immunoSEQ multiplex PCR; TCRdb stores in-frame clones only, minus some. The sample shows about 120,000 clones, around 89% of them seen only once. The sample consisted of CD4+ or CD8+ T cells sorted from blood, taken in a trial of the OX40 agonist ivuxolimab. The receptors originated from an adult with an advanced solid tumor such as melanoma, head and neck, liver or kidney cancer.

J is TRBJ2-7 and V is TRBV5-1; D perhaps matches TRBD2 (5 bases). The CDR3 length is 14 residues. Trimming stripped 3 bases from V and 4 bases from J, with 14 bases between. In germline, CDR1 is SGHRS, CDR2 YFSETQ. The CDR3 sequence is CASSSTGDKYEQYF. Here the CDR3 DNA reads TGCGCCAGCAGCTCGACCGGGGATAAATACGAGCAGTACTTC.

The genes are TRBV4-1 and TRBJ1-2, with 8 positions matching TRBD1. Per germline, CDR1 MGHRA and CDR2 YSYEKL. With 0 bases clipped from V and 3 bases from J, the junction kept 15 bases outside the gene matches. The CDR3 contains 19 residues. DNA for the CDR3: TGCGCCAGCAGCCAAGATATAGGGGACAGGAGTTCTTCCCACTATGGCTACACCTTC. It yields the protein CASSQDIGDRSSSHYGYTF.

The chain joins TRBV5-5 to TRBJ2-1, with 9 nucleotides matching TRBD1. J was trimmed by 2 bases and V by 0 bases; bases with no gene match: 0. This CDR3 spans 15 amino acids. Germline V CDR1 and CDR2: SGHKS, YYEKEE (reference sequence). CDR3 sequence (DNA): TGTGCCAGCAGCTTGGGGGACAGGGCCTACAATGAGCAGTTCTTC. Translated: CASSLGDRAYNEQFF.

V is TRBV15 and J is TRBJ2-1, with D perhaps assigned TRBD1 or TRBD2 (6 bases each). The CDR3 sequence is 14 residues long. Germline V gene sequence: CDR1 LNHNV, CDR2 YYDKDF (reference sequence). V was clipped by 11 bases and J by 9 bases, with 23 bases between them. CDR3 nucleotides: TGTGCCCGTCACGGGGTAGGGGGACTCATTGAGCAGTTCTTC. This gives the protein CARHGVGGLIEQFF.

This chain joins TRBV19 and TRBJ1-4; D is ambiguous. V lost 7 bases, J lost 3 bases, and 15 bases lay in between. Germline CDR1 LNHDA, CDR2 SQIVND (reference sequence). This CDR3 region has 15 residues. The CDR3 nucleotides are TGTGCCAGTATCACCTCGGGCACATCTAATGAAAAACTGTTTTTT. It is translated as CASITSGTSNEKLFF.

The rearrangement uses TRBV7-3 and TRBJ2-3; D not resolved. The CDR3 extends over 13 amino acids. Trimming took 9 bases from V and 0 from J, leaving 10 bases between them. In germline, CDR1 is SGHTA, CDR2 FQGTGA. CDR3 in DNA: TGTGCCAGTGCCCCTGGGAGCACAGATACGCAGTATTTT. It translates to CASAPGSTDTQYF.

The V gene is TRBV6-6, the J gene TRBJ2-7, with TRBD1 matching over 11 bases. The CDR3 is made up of 15 amino acids. The germline V gene encodes CDR1 MNHNY and CDR2 SVGAGI (reference sequence). The J segment lost 5 bases and the V segment lost 0 bases, leaving 3 bases of the junction unmatched. The DNA of the CDR3 is TGTGCCAGCAGTTACTCGGGGACAGGGGGTAACGAGCAGTACTTC. Residues: CASSYSGTGGNEQYF.

This chain uses TRBV5-4 with TRBJ2-5; 8 nucleotides agree with TRBD2. Germline V gene data show CDR1 as SGHNT and CDR2 as YYREEE (reference sequence). Trimming cost V 1 base and J 5 bases; bases outside gene matches: 7. This CDR3 comprises 15 residues. The CDR3 is CASSLYRGGRETQYF. The CDR3 region has the DNA TGTGCCAGCAGCTTGTACCGGGGGGGCCGGGAGACCCAGTACTTC.

J is TRBJ2-1 and V is TRBV11-2; a weak D match, TRBD2 (5 bases). The V gene lost 5 bases and the J gene lost 2 bases, with 16 bases spanning the gap. This CDR3 region has 16 residues. Germline CDR1 and CDR2: SGHAT and FQNNGV. The CDR3 region has the DNA TGTGCCAGCAGCCTTACTAGGGTAGGGACCTACAATGAGCAGTTCTTC. This gives the protein CASSLTRVGTYNEQFF.

The CDR3 reads CASSVKALNTEAFF. The CDR3 DNA is TGTGCCAGCAGCGTAAAAGCCCTGAACACTGAAGCTTTCTTT. The chain employs TRBV9 and TRBJ1-1; D unresolved. The V end was cut by 1 base, the J end by 0 bases, with 7 bases between. Germline assignment: CDR1 SGDLS and CDR2 YYNGEE. CDR3 length: 14 amino acids.

The rearrangement links TRBV5-1 to TRBJ1-1, with D perhaps TRBD1 (5 bases). V lost 4 bases, J lost 4 bases, and 17 bases lay in between. The length of the CDR3 is 15 residues. Per the germline V gene, CDR1 is SGHRS and CDR2 is YFSETQ. The CDR3 protein is CASSIRGYGSTEAFF. CDR3 coding DNA: TGCGCCAGCAGCATCCGGGGGTACGGTAGCACTGAAGCTTTCTTT.

This sequence joins TRBV5-1 and TRBJ2-5; D remains unclear. Trimming took 4 bases from V and 0 from J, leaving 16 bases between them. Germline values: CDR1 SGHRS, CDR2 YFSETQ. There are 16 residues in the CDR3. The CDR3 DNA reads as TGCGCCAGCAGCCCGGGCCCGGGCCCTTACCAAGAGACCCAGTACTTC. Translating it yields CASSPGPGPYQETQYF.

This chain links TRBV5-4 with TRBJ2-1; D assignment may be TRBD1 or TRBD2 (5 bases each). Trimming took 3 bases from V and 0 from J, leaving 13 bases between them. Germline V gene sequence: CDR1 SGHNT, CDR2 YYREEE (reference sequence). This CDR3 is built from 16 residues. CDR3 loop: CASSYDSGGSYNEQFF. In DNA form, the CDR3 reads TGTGCCAGCAGCTATGACAGTGGAGGCTCCTACAATGAGCAGTTCTTC.

The rearrangement joins TRBV19 to TRBJ2-3, with D maybe TRBD1 (7 bases). V shed 0 bases and J shed 3 bases, with 13 bases lying between them. There are 16 residues in the CDR3. Germline CDR1 LNHDA, CDR2 SQIVND (reference sequence). The CDR3 coding sequence is TGTGCCAGTAGTATAGATCCCGCAGGGGGGACAGATACGCAGTATTTT. As protein: CASSIDPAGGTDTQYF.

The CDR3 region has the DNA TGTGCCTGGGGACAGGCCTACGAGCAGTACTTC. This sequence encodes CAWGQAYEQYF. This rearrangement joins TRBV30 to TRBJ2-7, with 7 bases fitting TRBD1. Germline V lookup: CDR1 GTSNPN, CDR2 SVGIG (reference sequence). This CDR3 is 11 amino acids long. J was trimmed by 2 bases and V by 5 bases; bases with no gene match: 0. The full variable domain, its missing parts supplied by reference TRBV30 and TRBJ2-7, is SQTIHQWPATLVQPVGSPLSLECTVEGTSNPNLYWYRQAAGRGLQLLFYSVGIGQISSEVPQNLSASRPQDRQFILSSKKLLLSDSGFYLCAWGQAYEQYFGPGTRLTVT.

This chain links TRBV6-1 with TRBJ1-5; tentative D call: TRBD1 (5 bases). The CDR3 has 15 residues. The germline gives CDR1 MNHNS, CDR2 SASEGT. Between the trimmed V and J ends, which lost 8 bases and 4 bases, there was a span of 18 bases. The CDR3 reads CASRFGGAGNQPQHF. The CDR3 DNA sequence: TGTGCCAGCCGTTTCGGAGGGGCGGGTAATCAGCCCCAGCATTTT.

The sample holds one count of this clone. This sequence joins TRBV10-3 and TRBJ2-5; the match to TRBD1 covers 7 bases. V lost 4 bases to trimming and J lost 5 bases; unmatched junction nucleotides: 7. Germline loops: CDR1 ENHRY, CDR2 SYGVKD. This CDR3 has 14 amino acids. The CDR3, as DNA: TGTGCCATCAGTGGACAGGGTGTTGGGGAGACCCAGTACTTC. Protein sequence: CAISGQGVGETQYF.

The chain carries TRBV7-2 and TRBJ2-1; no firm D call. The germline V and J ends were trimmed by 5 bases and 4 bases, with 15 bases remaining between them. The length of the CDR3 is 15 residues. Germline V gene data show CDR1 as SGHTA and CDR2 as FQGNSA. The chain's CDR3 is CASSPPGSQYNEQFF. CDR3 in DNA: TGTGCCAGCAGCCCTCCGGGTAGTCAGTACAATGAGCAGTTCTTC.

V gene TRBV2 combines with J gene TRBJ2-7; D is perhaps TRBD2 (5 bases). CDR1 is SNHLY, CDR2 FYNNEI, per germline. The length of the CDR3 is 11 residues. Trimming left V 10 bases short and J 3 bases short, with 10 bases between. The CDR3 is CANRGNYEQYF. In DNA form, the CDR3 reads TGTGCCAACCGGGGAAACTACGAGCAGTACTTC.

This clone was counted once. An end of the junction does not agree with germline; a read error may underlie this. V and J are TRBV7-7 and TRBJ2-1; TRBD1 agrees at 9 bases. Per germline, CDR1 SSHAT and CDR2 FNYEAQ (reference sequence). This CDR3 comprises 13 residues. The CDR3 sequence: CASSLTGGYEQFF. The DNA for the CDR3 is TGTGCTAGCAGCCTGACAGGGGGATATGAGCAGTTCTTC.

V and J are TRBV18 and TRBJ2-3; D tentatively fits TRBD1 or TRBD2 (6 bases each). This CDR3 region has 16 residues. Looked up from germline, CDR1 is KGHSH and CDR2 is LQKENI. V was cut by 6 bases and J by 0 bases, with 16 bases left in between. CDR3 region: CASSTLGGRSTDTQYF. DNA of the CDR3: TGTGCCAGCTCGACTCTGGGGGGCCGGAGCACAGATACGCAGTATTTT.

The rearrangement uses TRBV28 and TRBJ1-2, with 12 bases identical to TRBD1. The CDR3 runs 15 residues. Trimming cost V 4 bases and J 4 bases; bases outside gene matches: 4. Germline V gives CDR1 MDHEN, CDR2 SYDVKM. CDR3 bases: TGTGCCAGCAGTTCCGGGACAGGGGGCTCCTATGGCTACACCTTC. This gives the protein CASSSGTGGSYGYTF.

The chain couples TRBV19 to TRBJ2-2; 10 nucleotides line up with TRBD2. The CDR3 length is 16 residues. Germline trimming cut 6 bases from V and 5 bases from J; bases unmatched to any gene: 9. CDR1 is LNHDA and CDR2 is SQIVND in the germline V gene (reference sequence). CDR3 protein: CASRLAGNLVTGELFF. DNA of the CDR3: TGTGCCAGTAGACTAGCGGGAAATCTTGTGACCGGGGAGCTGTTTTTT.

The chain has TRBV27 and TRBJ1-1; possibly TRBD1 for D (6 bases). The germline V gene has CDR1 MNHEY and CDR2 SMNVEV (reference sequence). V was shortened by 1 base and J by 8 bases, with 14 bases between the two germline ends. This CDR3 has 14 amino acids. The CDR3 DNA is TGTGCCAGCAGTTTATATCAACAGGGCTACGAAGCTTTCTTT. It encodes CASSLYQQGYEAFF.